The clone carrying this TCR beta chain was seen a handful of times. No antigen is known for it. The sample comes from a study of beta chain features in type 1 diabetes. About the research overall: Sorted cells, more than 95,000,000 in number, were examined across all samples. General study points: Patients with Type 1 diabetes showed moderately but significantly shorter TCRB CDR3s in all four CD4+ subsets. A definitive answer on HLA type influencing TCRB rearrangement was not reached here.

All of the isolated RNA was reverse transcribed, so expressed TCRB transcripts were sequenced. Samples of naive, central memory and regulatory T cells yielded a mean of about 3.57 million reads. Produced via immunoSEQ multiplex PCR; TCRdb's table is partial and in-frame only. The sample lists approximately 600,000 clones, over 10% occurring once. CDR3 length: 16 amino acids. Germline assignment: CDR1 MGHRA and CDR2 YSYEKL. V dropped 1 base and J dropped 4 bases, with 17 bases sitting between them. Sequenced input: naive CD4+ T cells from blood. This TCR was sampled from a man aged 25 to 40 with type 1 diabetes. The chain recombines TRBV4-1 with TRBJ2-7, with D uncertain. The CDR3 loop is CASSQGDSPLIYEQYF. CDR3 DNA: TGCGCCAGCAGCCAAGGGGATAGTCCTCTGATATACGAGCAGTACTTC.